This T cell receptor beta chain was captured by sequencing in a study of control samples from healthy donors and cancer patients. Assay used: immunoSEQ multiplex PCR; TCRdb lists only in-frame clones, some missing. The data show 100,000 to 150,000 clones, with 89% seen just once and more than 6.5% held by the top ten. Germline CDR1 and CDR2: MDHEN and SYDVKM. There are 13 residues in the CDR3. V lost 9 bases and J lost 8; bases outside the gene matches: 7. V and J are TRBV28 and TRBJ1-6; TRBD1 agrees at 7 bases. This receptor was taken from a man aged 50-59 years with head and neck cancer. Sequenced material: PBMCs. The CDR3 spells CASCGQEHSPLHF. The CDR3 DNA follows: TGTGCCAGTTGCGGACAGGAACATTCACCCCTCCACTTT.